This T cell receptor (beta chain) was recorded in a study of blood T cell repertoires in COVID-19. Participants, roughly 18 to 100 years old, spanned under 30 US areas. Participants' own reports of clinical history determined their cohort assignment. The study counted Cohort 3 donors as recovered given two negative PCRs, clearance, or symptom resolution. CDR1 is ENHRY and CDR2 is SYGVKD in the germline V gene. The length of the CDR3 is 15 residues. Unmatched junction bases numbered 7, after V lost 7 bases and J lost 5 bases. Measured with immunoSEQ multiplex PCR; TCRdb has only the in-frame clones, and not every one. Altogether over 200,000 clones are present, 70% to 85% being singletons, with the ten largest covering roughly 1.8%.

Sequencing was performed on PBMCs or T cells enriched from blood (not recorded which). This receptor was taken from a man in his 60s who had recovered from COVID-19. This chain uses TRBV10-3 with TRBJ2-2; 10 bases agree with TRBD2. The CDR3 region is CAITPGLAITGELFF. The DNA for the CDR3 is TGTGCCATCACCCCGGGACTAGCGATAACCGGGGAGCTGTTTTTT.